The subject of this entry is one TCR beta chain. This clonotype has just a few counts. What this receptor recognizes is not known. Within one base of it there is no much larger clone, and no base qualities were kept. The treatment or condition label on this specimen signifies: live attenuated yellow fever vaccine strain. At every blood-draw timepoint, two biological replicates of bulk PBMCs were collected. A standard Ficoll-Paque protocol was used to isolate PBMCs from peripheral blood. TriZol was used to extract RNA from bulk PBMCs, from CD4 and CD8 fractions, and from dextramer-positive and dextramer-negative fractions. TCR cDNA was synthesized by 5'RACE template switching, which introduced a universal primer site and unique molecular identifiers. cDNA synthesis was primed from both the TCR alpha and TCR beta constant segments. Library amplification involved two PCR steps, and the second step added sample barcodes and sequencing adapters. Sequencing of libraries was done on Illumina HiSeq 2500 (2x100 bp) or NovaSeq (2x150 bp). Concerning the study's data processing: MIGEC handled demultiplexing of reads and collapsing into UMI consensus sequences, while MiXCR performed V(D)J alignment. Clonotypes responding to the vaccine were identified with edgeR on replicate PBMC samples, with the criteria of FDR below 0.01 and a log2 fold change above 5 up to day 15. Each bulk clonotype received a CD4 or CD8 identity based on whether the sequenced CD4 or CD8 repertoire contained that clonotype at higher abundance. TCRdb redid the processing of the public reads, applying fastp at Q25 and MiXCR, and retained in-frame beta chains. Rows merge per CDR3 protein into single entries with the most common DNA and genes. It is TCRdb's table, rather than the study itself, that gives the V and J calls and clone size. This sample comprises hundreds of thousands of distinct CDR3 sequences, around 21% of them detected only once. In total, the top ten clones hold more than 13% of the sample.

According to the germline V gene, CDR1 reads SGHRS and CDR2 reads YFSETQ. V has 0 bases trimmed and J has 0 bases trimmed; junction bases matching no gene number 4. From the cysteine through the phenylalanine, the CDR3 covers 16 amino acids. Only the CDR3 part of the read is kept: 48 bases, read in frame from the first base. The record originates from a study of T cells after yellow fever vaccination (dated by TCRdb to the late 2010s). For the wider study: Libraries from fractions with low cell numbers were prepared with the SMART-Seq v4 Ultra Low Input RNA kit. To follow T-cell clones before and after both primary and booster YFV17D yellow fever vaccination, bulk TCR alpha and beta repertoires underwent longitudinal sequencing. Two healthy male donors, one aged 18 to 30 and one aged 30 to 39 years, were included in the cohort. Blood was collected at multiple timepoints before and after primary and secondary immunization, and bulk PBMC replicates and cell subsets were isolated.

Here is what the overall study found, with its caveats: The secondary T-cell response was found to be weaker but faster than the primary response, with a peak reached on day 5 rather than on day 15. After the booster, most of the clones that had expanded following primary vaccination were detected again (around 97% of CD4 and 80% to 90% of CD8), which suggests that memory was broadly maintained. Computational filtering was required because FACS-sorted repertoires could contain abundant contaminating clonotypes from the bulk population. A small fraction of clonotypes appeared in both the CD4 and CD8 compartments, likely as a result of convergent recombination. The study included only a couple of donors, which limits how far the findings can be generalized.

The rearranged chain carries TRBV5-1 and TRBJ2-3, with 7 middle bases fitting TRBD2. This sequence was found in a man aged 25-40 years who received the YFV17D yellow fever vaccine. Sequenced material: PBMCs, taken 15 days after the yellow fever booster vaccination. The DNA sequence follows: TGCGCCAGCAGCTTGGGTGCGGGAGCGAGCACAGATACGCAGTATTTT. Its protein reads: CASSLGAGASTDTQYF.